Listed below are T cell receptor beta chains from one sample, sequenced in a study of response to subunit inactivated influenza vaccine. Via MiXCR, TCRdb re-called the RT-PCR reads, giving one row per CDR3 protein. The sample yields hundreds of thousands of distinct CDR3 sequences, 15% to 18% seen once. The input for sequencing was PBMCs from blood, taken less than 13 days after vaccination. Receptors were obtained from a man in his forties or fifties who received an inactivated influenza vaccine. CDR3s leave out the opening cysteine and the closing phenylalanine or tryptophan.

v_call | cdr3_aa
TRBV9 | ASSVHRGEYEKLF
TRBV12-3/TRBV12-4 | ASSLSGGRNEKLF
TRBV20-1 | SAGQIGRYGYT
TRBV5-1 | ASSKRPEETQY
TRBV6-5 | ASSYGWRNTDTQY
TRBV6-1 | ASRKEAGTDTQY
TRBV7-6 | ASSFPLAGGADTQY
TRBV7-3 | ASSLSGSDEQY
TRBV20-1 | SALTSSKNIQY
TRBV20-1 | SASVAGMGTNEKLF
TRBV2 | ASSDYRTVPSTDTQY
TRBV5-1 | ASSAGTVNEQF
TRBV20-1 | SARDLGTSTDTQY
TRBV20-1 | SARALTGVGTGELF
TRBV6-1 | ASSEPRRTGGYTGELF
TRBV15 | ATSVENPDEQY
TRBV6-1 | ASSLRSASNTQY
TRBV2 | ASSERQQGIQY
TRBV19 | ARKKVKEGYNEQF
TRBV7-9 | ASSPMGDRGQPQH
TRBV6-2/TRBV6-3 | ASSYSDEQF
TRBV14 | ASSRVNTGELF
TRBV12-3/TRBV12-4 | ASSLARNAADTQY
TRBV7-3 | ASSLTGNTEAF
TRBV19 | ASRPGPRDGELF